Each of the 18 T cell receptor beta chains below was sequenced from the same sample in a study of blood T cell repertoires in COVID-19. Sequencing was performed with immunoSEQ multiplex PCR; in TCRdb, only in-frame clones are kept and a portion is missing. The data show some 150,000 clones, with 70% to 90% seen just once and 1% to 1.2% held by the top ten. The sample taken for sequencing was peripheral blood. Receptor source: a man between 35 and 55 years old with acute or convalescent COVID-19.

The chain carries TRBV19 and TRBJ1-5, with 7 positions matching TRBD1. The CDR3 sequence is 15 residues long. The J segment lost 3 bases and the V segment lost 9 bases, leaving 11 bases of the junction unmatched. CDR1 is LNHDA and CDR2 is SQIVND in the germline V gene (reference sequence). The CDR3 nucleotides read TGTGCCAGCCGTAACGGACAGGTTATCAATCAGCCCCAGCATTTT. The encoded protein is CASRNGQVINQPQHF.

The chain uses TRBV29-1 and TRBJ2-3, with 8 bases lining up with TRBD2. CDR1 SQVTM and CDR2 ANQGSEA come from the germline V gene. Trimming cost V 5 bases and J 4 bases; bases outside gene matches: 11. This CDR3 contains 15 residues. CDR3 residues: CSVLGRGGVADTQYF. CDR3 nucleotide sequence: TGCAGCGTTCTTGGCCGGGGGGGCGTAGCAGATACGCAGTATTTT.

The CDR3 is CATSSTGVDEKLFF. CDR3 coding DNA: TGTGCCACCAGCAGTACAGGAGTAGATGAAAAACTGTTTTTT. The chain recombines TRBV15 with TRBJ1-4, with D tentatively TRBD1 (5 bases). V was clipped by 3 bases and J by 6 bases, with 11 bases between them. Germline CDR1 and CDR2: LNHNV and YYDKDF (reference sequence). The CDR3 covers 14 residues.

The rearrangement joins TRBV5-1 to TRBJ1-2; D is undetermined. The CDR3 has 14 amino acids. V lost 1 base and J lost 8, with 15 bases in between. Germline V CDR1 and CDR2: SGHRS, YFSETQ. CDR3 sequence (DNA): TGCGCCAGCAGCTTGACAGCCCCGCCCGAGGGCTACACCTTC. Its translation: CASSLTAPPEGYTF.

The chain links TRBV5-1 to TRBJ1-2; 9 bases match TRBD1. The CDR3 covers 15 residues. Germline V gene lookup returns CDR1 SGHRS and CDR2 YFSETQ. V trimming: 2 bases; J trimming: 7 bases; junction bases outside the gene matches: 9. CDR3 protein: CASSFPDRGAIGYTF. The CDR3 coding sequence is TGCGCCAGCAGCTTCCCCGACAGGGGGGCTATTGGCTACACCTTC.

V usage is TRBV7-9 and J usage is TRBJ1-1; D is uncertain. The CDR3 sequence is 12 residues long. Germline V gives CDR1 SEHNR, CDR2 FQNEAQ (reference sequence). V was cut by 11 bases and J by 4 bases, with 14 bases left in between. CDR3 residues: CAFERGATEAFF. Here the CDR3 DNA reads TGTGCCTTTGAACGGGGTGCCACTGAAGCTTTCTTT.

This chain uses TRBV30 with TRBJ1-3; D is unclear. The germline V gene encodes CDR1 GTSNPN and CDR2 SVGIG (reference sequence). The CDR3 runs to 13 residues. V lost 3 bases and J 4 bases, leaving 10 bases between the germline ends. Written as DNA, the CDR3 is TGTGCCTGGAGGGCTCTCGCAGGAAACACCATATATTTT. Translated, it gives CAWRALAGNTIYF.

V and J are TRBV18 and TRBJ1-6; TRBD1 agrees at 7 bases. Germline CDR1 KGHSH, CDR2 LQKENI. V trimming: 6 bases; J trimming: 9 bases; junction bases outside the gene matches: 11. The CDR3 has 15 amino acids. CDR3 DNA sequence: TGTGCCAGCTCCTCGTTTGGGACAGAAGGTTCACCCCTCCACTTT. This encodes CASSSFGTEGSPLHF.

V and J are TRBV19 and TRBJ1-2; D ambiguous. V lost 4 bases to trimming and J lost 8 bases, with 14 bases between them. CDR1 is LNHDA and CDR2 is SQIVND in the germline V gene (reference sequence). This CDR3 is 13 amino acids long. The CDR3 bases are TGTGCCAGTAGTAGGGCAGCCTACCGGGGCTACACCTTC. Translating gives CASSRAAYRGYTF. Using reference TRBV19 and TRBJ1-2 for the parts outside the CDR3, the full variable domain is DGGITQSPKYLFRKEGQNVTLSCEQNLNHDAMYWYRQDPGQGLRLIYYSQIVNDFQKGDIAEGYSVSREKKESFPLTVTSAQKNPTAFYLCASSRAAYRGYTFGSGTRLTVV.

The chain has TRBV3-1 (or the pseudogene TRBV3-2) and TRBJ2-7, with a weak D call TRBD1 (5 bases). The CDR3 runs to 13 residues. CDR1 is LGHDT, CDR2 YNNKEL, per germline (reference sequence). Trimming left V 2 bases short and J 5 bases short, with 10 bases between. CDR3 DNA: TGTGCCAGCAGCCAACGAGGACAAAACGAGCAGTACTTC. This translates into CASSQRGQNEQYF.

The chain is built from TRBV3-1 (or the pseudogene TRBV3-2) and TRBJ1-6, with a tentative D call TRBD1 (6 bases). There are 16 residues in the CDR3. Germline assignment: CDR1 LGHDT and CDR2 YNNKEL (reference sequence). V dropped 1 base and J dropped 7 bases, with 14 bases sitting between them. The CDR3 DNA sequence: TGTGCCAGCAGCCAAGGTAGCGGGGGCGGCAATTCACCCCTCCACTTT. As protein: CASSQGSGGGNSPLHF.

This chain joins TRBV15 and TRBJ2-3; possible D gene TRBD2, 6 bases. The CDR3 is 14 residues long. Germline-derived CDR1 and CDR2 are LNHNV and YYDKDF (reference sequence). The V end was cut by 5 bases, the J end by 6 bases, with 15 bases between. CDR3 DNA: TGTGCCACCAGCTTCAGGGACCGGGAGGATACGCAGTATTTT. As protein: CATSFRDREDTQYF.

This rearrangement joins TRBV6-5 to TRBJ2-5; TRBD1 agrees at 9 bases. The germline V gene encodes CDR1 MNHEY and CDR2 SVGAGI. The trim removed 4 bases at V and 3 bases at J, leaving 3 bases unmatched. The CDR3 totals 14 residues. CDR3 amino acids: CASSSRTGEETQYF. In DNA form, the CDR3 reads TGTGCCAGCAGTTCCCGGACAGGGGAAGAGACCCAGTACTTC.

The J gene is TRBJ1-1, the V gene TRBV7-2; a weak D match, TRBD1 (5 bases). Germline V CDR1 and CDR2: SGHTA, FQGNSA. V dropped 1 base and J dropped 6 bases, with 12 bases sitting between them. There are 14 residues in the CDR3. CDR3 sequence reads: CASSLGPGISEAFF. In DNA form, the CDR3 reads TGTGCCAGCAGCTTAGGGCCAGGGATTTCTGAAGCTTTCTTT.

The CDR3 spells CASSAQNRAYNEQFF. The CDR3 nucleotides are TGTGCCAGTAGTGCCCAGAACAGGGCTTACAATGAGCAGTTCTTC. The chain combines TRBV19 with TRBJ2-1; perhaps TRBD1 as D (6 bases). Trimming removed 5 bases from V and 4 bases from J, with 15 bases in between. CDR1 LNHDA and CDR2 SQIVND come from the germline V gene (reference sequence). This CDR3 contains 15 residues.

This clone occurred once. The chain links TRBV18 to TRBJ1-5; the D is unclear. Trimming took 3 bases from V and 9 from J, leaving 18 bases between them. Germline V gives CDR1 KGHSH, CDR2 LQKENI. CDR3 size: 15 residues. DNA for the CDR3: TGTGCCAGCTCACCGGGAGAAGGCCGTAAGTGGCCCCAGCATTTT. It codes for CASSPGEGRKWPQHF.

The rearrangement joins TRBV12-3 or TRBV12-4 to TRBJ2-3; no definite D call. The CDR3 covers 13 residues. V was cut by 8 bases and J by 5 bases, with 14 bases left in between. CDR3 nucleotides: TGTGCCAGCGGCCCATACGAGGTAGATACGCAGTATTTT. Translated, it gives CASGPYEVDTQYF.

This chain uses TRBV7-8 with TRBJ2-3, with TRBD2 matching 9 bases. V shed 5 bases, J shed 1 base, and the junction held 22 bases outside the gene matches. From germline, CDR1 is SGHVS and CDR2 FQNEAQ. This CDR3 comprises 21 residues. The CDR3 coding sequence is TGTGCCAGCAGCCCCAGAATGACCATAGCGGGGGCCCGAATGCGCACAGATACGCAGTATTTT. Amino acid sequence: CASSPRMTIAGARMRTDTQYF.